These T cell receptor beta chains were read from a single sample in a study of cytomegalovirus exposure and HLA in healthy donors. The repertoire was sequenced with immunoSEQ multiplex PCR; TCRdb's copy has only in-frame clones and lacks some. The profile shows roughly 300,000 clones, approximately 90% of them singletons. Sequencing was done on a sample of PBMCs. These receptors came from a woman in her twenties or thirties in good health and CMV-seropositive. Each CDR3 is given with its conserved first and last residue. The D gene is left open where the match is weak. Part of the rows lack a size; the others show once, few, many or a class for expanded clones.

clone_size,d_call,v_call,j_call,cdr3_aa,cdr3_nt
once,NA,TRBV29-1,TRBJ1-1,CSVPNGQLNTEAFF,TGCAGCGTTCCGAATGGACAGTTGAACACTGAAGCTTTCTTT
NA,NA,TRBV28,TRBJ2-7,CASSSIGFGYEQYF,TGTGCCAGCAGTTCCATCGGATTTGGCTACGAGCAGTACTTC
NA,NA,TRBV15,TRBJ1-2,CATSRDPGLNYGYTF,TGTGCCACCAGCAGAGATCCAGGCCTTAACTATGGCTACACCTTC
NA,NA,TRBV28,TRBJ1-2,CASIGDRGFYGYTF,TGTGCCAGCATCGGAGACAGAGGGTTCTATGGCTACACCTTC
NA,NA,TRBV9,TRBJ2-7,CASSVAGRDYEQYF,TGTGCCAGCAGCGTAGCCGGCAGGGACTACGAGCAGTACTTC
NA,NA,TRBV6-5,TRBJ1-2,CASSYDRGNGYTF,TGTGCCAGCAGTTACGATCGGGGCAATGGCTACACCTTC
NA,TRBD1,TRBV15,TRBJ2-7,CATSYGQGGRIYEQYF,TGTGCCACCAGCTACGGACAGGGCGGACGTATCTACGAGCAGTACTTC
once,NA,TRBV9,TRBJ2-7,CASSVDPSTEQYF,TGTGCCAGCAGCGTAGATCCCTCCACGGAGCAGTACTTC
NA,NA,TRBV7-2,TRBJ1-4,CASSRATLTTNEKLFF,TGTGCCAGCAGCCGCGCGACTTTGACAACTAATGAAAAACTGTTTTTT
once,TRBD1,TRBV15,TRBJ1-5,CATSSPGTGGQPQHF,TGTGCCACCAGCAGTCCCGGGACAGGGGGCCAGCCCCAGCATTTT
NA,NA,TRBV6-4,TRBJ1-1,CASSDSLGRTFF,TGTGCCAGCAGTGACTCCTTGGGCAGGACTTTCTTT
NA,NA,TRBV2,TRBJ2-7,CASRGATYEQYF,TGTGCCAGCAGGGGTGCTACCTACGAGCAGTACTTC
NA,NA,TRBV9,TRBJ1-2,CASSPRTVAYGYTF,TGTGCCAGCAGCCCGCGGACAGTGGCTTATGGCTACACCTTC
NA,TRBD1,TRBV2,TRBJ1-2,CASRSLRQGASGYTF,TGTGCCAGCAGATCCTTAAGACAGGGGGCTAGTGGCTACACCTTC
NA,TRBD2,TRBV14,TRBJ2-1,CASSQVTAGVLGEQFF,TGTGCCAGCAGCCAAGTGACAGCGGGGGTTCTTGGAGAGCAGTTCTTC
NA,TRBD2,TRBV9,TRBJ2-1,CASSPGLVGYNEQFF,TGTGCCAGCAGTCCAGGACTAGTAGGGTACAATGAGCAGTTCTTC
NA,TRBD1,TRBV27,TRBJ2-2,CASSPWTGGNTGELFF,TGTGCCAGCAGTCCTTGGACAGGGGGGAACACCGGGGAGCTGTTTTTT
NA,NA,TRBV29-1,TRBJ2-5,CSVVGQGQETQYF,TGCAGCGTTGTAGGGCAGGGCCAAGAGACCCAGTACTTC
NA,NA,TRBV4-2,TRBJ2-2,CASSQDLTNTGELFF,TGTGCCAGCAGCCAAGATCTTACGAACACCGGGGAGCTGTTTTTT
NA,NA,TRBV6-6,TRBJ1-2,CASLDTTYGYTF,TGTGCCAGCCTGGATACGACCTATGGCTACACCTTC
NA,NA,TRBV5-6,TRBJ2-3,CASSLYGGSGTDTQYF,TGTGCCAGCAGCTTGTATGGGGGAAGCGGCACAGATACGCAGTATTTT